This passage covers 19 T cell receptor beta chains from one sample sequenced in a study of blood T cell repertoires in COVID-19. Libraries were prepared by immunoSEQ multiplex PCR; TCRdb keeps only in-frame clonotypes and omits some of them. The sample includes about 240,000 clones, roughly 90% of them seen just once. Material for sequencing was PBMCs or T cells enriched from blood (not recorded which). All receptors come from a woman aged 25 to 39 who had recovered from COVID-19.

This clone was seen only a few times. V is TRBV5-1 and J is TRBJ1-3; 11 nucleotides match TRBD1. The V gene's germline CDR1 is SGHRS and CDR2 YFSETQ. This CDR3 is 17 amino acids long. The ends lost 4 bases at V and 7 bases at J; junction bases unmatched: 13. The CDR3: CASSQGQGELIRNTIYF. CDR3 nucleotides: TGCGCCAGCAGCCAGGGACAGGGGGAATTGATACGTAACACCATATATTTT.

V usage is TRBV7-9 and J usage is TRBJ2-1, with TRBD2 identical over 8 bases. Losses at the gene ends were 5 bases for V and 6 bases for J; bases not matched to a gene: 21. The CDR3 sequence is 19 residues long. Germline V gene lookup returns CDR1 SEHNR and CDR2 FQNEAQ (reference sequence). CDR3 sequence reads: CASSETSWGGTRAPNEQFF. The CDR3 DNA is TGTGCCAGCAGCGAAACGTCTTGGGGGGGGACTAGGGCCCCCAATGAGCAGTTCTTC.

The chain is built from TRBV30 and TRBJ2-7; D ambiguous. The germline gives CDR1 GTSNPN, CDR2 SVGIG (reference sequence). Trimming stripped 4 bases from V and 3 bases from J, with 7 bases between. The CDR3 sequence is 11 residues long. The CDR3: CAWTSSYEQYF. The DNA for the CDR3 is TGTGCCTGGACTAGTAGCTACGAGCAGTACTTC.

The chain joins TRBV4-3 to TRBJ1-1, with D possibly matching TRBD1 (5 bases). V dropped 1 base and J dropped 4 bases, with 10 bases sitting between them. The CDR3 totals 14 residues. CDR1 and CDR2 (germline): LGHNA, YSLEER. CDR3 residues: CASSQAHQGTEAFF. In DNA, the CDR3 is TGCGCCAGCAGCCAAGCTCACCAGGGCACTGAAGCTTTCTTT.

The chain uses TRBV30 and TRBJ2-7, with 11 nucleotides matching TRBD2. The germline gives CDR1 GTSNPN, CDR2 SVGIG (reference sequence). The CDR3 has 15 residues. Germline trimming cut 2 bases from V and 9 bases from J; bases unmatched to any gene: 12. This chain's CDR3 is CAWSPRLAGKGGQYF. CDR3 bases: TGTGCCTGGAGTCCTAGACTAGCGGGAAAAGGAGGGCAGTACTTC. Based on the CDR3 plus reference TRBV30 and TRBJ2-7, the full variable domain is SQTIHQWPATLVQPVGSPLSLECTVEGTSNPNLYWYRQAAGRGLQLLFYSVGIGQISSEVPQNLSASRPQDRQFILSSKKLLLSDSGFYLCAWSPRLAGKGGQYFGPGTRLTVT.

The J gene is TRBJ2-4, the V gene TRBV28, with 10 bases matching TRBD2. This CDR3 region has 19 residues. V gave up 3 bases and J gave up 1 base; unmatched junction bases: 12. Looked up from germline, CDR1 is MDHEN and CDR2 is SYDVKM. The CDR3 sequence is CASSFERGGGKLAKNIQYF. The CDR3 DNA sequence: TGTGCCAGCAGTTTTGAGCGGGGGGGAGGAAAGTTGGCCAAAAACATTCAGTACTTC.

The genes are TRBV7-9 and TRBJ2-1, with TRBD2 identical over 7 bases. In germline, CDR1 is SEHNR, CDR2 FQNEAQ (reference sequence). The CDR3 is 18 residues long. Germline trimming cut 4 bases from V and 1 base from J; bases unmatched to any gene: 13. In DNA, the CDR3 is TGTGCCAGCAGCTCGGGGATGTTTTCGGGACTATCCTACAATGAGCAGTTCTTC. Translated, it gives CASSSGMFSGLSYNEQFF.

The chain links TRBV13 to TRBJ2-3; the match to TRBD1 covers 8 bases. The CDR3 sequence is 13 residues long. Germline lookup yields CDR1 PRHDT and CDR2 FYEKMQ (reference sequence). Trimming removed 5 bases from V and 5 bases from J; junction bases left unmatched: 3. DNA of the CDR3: TGTGCCAGCAGCCGGACAGGGTTAGATACGCAGTATTTT. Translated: CASSRTGLDTQYF.

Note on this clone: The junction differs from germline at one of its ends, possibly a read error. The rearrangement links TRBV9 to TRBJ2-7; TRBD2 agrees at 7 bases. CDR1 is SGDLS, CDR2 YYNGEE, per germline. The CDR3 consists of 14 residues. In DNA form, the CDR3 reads TGTGCCCGCAGCGGCGCGTGGGGGGGGGACGAGCAGTACTTC. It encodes CARSGAWGGDEQYF.

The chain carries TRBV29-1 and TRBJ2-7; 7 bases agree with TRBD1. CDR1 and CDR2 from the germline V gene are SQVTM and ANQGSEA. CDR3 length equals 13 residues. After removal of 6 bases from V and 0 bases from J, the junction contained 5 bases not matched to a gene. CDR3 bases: TGCAGCGTCGGGACAGTCAGCTCCTACGAGCAGTACTTC. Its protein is CSVGTVSSYEQYF.

The CDR3 loop reads CASSLRRPADFSGANVLTF. CDR3 bases: TGTGCCAGCAGCTTACGTCGTCCGGCAGACTTCTCTGGGGCCAACGTCCTGACTTTC. The chain couples TRBV7-3 to TRBJ2-6; no definite D call. The CDR3 totals 19 residues. CDR1 and CDR2 from the germline V gene are SGHTA and FQGTGA. V lost 2 bases and J 0 bases, leaving 17 bases between the germline ends.

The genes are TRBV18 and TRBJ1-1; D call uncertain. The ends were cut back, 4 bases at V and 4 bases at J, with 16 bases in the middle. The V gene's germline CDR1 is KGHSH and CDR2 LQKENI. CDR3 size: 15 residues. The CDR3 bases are TGTGCCAGCTCACGTTCCCGGGATATGGGCACTGAAGCTTTCTTT. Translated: CASSRSRDMGTEAFF.

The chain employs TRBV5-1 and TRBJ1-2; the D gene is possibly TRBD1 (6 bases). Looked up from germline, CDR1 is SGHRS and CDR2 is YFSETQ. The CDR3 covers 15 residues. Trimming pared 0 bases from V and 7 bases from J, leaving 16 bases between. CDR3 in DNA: TGCGCCAGCAGCTTGGACAGGGAAGGGCAGAGTGGCTACACCTTC. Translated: CASSLDREGQSGYTF.

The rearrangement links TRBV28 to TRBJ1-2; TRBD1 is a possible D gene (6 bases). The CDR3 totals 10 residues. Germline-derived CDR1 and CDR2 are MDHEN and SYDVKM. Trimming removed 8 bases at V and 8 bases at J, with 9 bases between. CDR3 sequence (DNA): TGTGCCAGCCACAGGGAAGGCTACACCTTC. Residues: CASHREGYTF.

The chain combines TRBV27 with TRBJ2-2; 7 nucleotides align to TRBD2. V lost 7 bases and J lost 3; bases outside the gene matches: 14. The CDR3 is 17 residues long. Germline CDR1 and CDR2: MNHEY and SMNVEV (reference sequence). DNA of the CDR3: TGTGCCAGCACCTTTTGGTCGGCTAGCGGCTACACCGGGGAGCTGTTTTTT. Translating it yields CASTFWSASGYTGELFF.

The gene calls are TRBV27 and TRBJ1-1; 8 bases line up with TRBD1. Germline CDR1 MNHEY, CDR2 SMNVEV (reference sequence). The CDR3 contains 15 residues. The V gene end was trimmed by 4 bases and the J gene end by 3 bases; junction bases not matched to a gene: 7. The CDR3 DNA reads TGTGCCAGCAGTTCCCTTTTGACAGGGGACACTGAAGCTTTCTTT. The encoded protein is CASSSLLTGDTEAFF.

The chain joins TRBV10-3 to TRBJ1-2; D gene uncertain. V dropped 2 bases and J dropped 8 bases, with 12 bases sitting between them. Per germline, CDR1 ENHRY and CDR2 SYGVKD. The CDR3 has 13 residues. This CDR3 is CAISERPAEGYTF. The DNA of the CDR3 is TGTGCCATCAGTGAGAGACCCGCGGAAGGCTACACCTTC.

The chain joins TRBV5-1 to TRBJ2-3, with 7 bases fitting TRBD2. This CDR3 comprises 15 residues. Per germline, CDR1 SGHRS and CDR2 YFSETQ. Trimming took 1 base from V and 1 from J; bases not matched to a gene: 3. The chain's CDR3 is CASSLPSGGTDTQYF. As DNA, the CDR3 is TGCGCCAGCAGCTTGCCTAGCGGCGGCACAGATACGCAGTATTTT.

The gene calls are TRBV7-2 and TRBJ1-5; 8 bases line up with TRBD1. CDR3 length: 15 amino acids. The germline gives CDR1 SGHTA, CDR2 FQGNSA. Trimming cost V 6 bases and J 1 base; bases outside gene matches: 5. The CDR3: CASRLTGVSNQPQHF. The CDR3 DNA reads TGTGCCAGCAGATTGACAGGGGTAAGCAATCAGCCCCAGCATTTT.